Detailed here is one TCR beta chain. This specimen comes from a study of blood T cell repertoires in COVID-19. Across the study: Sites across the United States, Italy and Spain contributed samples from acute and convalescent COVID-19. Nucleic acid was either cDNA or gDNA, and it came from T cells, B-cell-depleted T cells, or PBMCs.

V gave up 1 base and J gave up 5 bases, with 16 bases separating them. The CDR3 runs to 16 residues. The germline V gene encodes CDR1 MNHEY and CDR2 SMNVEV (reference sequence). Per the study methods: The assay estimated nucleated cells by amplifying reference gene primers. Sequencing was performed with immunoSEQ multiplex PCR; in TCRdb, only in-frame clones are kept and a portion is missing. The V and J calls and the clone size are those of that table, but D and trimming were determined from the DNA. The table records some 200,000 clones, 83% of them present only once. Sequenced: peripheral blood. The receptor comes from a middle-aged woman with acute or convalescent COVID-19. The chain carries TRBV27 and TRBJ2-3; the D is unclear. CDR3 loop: CASSLFEAGSGDTQYF. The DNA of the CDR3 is TGTGCCAGCAGTTTATTTGAGGCCGGCTCGGGAGATACGCAGTATTTT.